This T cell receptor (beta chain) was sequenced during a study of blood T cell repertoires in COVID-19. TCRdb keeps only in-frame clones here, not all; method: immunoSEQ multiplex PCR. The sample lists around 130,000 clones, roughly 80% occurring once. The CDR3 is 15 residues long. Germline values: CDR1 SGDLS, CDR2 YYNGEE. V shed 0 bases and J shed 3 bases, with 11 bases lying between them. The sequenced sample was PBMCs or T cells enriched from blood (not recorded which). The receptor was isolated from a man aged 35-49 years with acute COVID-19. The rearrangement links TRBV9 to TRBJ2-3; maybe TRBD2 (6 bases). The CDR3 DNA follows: TGTGCCAGCAGCGTAGACCCCAGCGGGACAGATACGCAGTATTTT. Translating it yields CASSVDPSGTDTQYF.